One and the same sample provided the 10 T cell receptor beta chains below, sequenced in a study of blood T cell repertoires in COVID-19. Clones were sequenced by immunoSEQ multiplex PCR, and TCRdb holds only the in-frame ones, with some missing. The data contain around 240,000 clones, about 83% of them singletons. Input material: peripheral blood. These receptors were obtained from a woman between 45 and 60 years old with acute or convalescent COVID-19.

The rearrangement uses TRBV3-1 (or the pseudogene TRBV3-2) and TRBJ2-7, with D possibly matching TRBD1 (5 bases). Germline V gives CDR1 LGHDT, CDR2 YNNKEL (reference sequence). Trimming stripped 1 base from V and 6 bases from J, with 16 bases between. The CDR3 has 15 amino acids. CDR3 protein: CASSQGGARVREQYF. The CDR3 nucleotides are TGTGCCAGCAGCCAAGGGGGCGCCAGGGTGCGCGAGCAGTACTTC.

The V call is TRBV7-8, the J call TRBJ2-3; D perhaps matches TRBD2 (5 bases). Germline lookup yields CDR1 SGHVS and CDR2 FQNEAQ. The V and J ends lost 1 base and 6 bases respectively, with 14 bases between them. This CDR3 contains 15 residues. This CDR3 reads CASSLGLATWDTQYF. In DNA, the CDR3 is TGTGCCAGCAGCTTAGGTCTAGCAACGTGGGATACGCAGTATTTT. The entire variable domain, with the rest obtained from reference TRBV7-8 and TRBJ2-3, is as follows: GAGVSQSPRYKVAKRGQDVALRCDPISGHVSLFWYQQALGQGPEFLTYFQNEAQLDKSGLPSDRFFAERPEGSVSTLKIQRTQQEDSAVYLCASSLGLATWDTQYFGPGTRLTVL.

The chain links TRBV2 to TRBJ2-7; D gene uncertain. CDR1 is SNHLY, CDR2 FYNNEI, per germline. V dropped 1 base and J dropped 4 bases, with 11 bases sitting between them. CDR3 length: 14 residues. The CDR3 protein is CASSEGLVPYEQYF. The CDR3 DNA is TGTGCCAGCAGTGAAGGTCTAGTGCCATACGAGCAGTACTTC.

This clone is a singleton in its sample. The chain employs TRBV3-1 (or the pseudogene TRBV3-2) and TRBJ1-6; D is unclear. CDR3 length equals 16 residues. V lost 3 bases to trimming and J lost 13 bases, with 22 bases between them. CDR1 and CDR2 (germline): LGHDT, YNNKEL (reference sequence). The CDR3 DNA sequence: TGTGCCAGCAGCCATTTGCCGACTGGCAGCGATCATCCCCTCCACTTT. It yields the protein CASSHLPTGSDHPLHF.

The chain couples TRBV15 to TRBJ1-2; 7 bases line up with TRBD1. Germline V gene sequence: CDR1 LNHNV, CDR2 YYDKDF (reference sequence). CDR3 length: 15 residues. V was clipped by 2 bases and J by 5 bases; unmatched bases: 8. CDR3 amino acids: CATSRLPGQSYGYTF. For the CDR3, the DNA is TGTGCCACCAGCAGACTGCCGGGACAGAGTTATGGCTACACCTTC.

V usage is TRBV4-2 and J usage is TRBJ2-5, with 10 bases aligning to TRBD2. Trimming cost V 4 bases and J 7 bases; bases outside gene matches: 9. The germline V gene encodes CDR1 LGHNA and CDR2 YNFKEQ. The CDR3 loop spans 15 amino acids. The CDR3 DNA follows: TGTGCCAGCAGCCGGGAGCGGGGGGGCGGTTGGACCCAGTACTTC. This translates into CASSRERGGGWTQYF.

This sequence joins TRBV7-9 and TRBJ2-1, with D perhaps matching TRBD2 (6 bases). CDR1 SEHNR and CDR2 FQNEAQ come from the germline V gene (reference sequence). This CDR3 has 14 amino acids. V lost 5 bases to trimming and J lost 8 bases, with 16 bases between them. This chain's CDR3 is CASSHPVGRHEQFF. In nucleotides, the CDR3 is TGTGCCAGCAGCCACCCCGTGGGGAGGCATGAGCAGTTCTTC.

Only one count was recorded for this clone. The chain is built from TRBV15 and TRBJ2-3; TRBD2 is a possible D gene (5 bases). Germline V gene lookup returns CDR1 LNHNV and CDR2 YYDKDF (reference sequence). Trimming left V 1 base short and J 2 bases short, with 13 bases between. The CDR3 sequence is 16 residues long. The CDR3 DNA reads TGTGCCACCAGCAGAGGGGGAAGCGGCTACACAGATACGCAGTATTTT. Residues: CATSRGGSGYTDTQYF.

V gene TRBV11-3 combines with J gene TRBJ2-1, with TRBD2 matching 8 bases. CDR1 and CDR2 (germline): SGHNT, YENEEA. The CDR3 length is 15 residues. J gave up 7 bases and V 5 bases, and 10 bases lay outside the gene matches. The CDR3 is CASSQDSGSSNEQFF. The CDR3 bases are TGTGCCAGCAGCCAGGACAGCGGGAGCAGTAATGAGCAGTTCTTC.

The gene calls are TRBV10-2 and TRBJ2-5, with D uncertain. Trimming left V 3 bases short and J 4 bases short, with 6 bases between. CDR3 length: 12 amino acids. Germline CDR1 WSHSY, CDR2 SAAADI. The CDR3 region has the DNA TGCGCCAGCAGTGAATTAGTAGAGACCCAGTACTTC. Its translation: CASSELVETQYF.